This T cell receptor (beta chain) was sequenced during a study of blood T cell repertoires in COVID-19. Study in general: Samples representing acute and convalescent COVID-19 were sourced from the United States, Italy and Spain. T cells, B-cell-depleted T cells, or PBMCs provided the cDNA or gDNA that served as material.

As originally analysed: Amplified reference gene primers provided the basis for estimating nucleated cell counts. TCRdb's copy holds only in-frame clones and misses some; the assay was immunoSEQ multiplex PCR. Clone size and the V and J calls come from that table; the DNA yielded D and trimming. Here the sample spans 90,000 to 130,000 clones, around nine tenths being singletons. Remarks on this clone: Other DNA variants within this sample encode the same CDR3.

The receptor comes from a man aged 40-49 years with acute or convalescent COVID-19. Sample: peripheral blood.

The DNA of the CDR3 is TGTGCCAGTAGTCCTTATACCGGGGAGCTGTTTTTT. It translates to CASSPYTGELFF. V and J are TRBV19 and TRBJ2-2; D unclear. The ends were cut back, 5 bases at V and 5 bases at J, with 6 bases in the middle. Germline V gives CDR1 LNHDA, CDR2 SQIVND (reference sequence). The CDR3 loop spans 12 amino acids.